A single sample is the source of the 7 T cell receptor beta chains below, sequenced in a study of CD8+ T cells in alopecia areata. Extracted RNA was reverse transcribed into cDNA, the sequencing template. The method was immunoSEQ multiplex PCR; TCRdb's version includes in-frame clones alone and lacks a portion of them. The sample consists of more than 90,000 clones, 58% of them appearing once. The treatment is: oral pan-JAK inhibitor, 5-10 mg twice daily. Sequencing used CD8+ T cells sorted from blood, obtained at week 4, from a patient treated with tofacitinib. All receptors derive from a human donor with alopecia areata.

V usage is TRBV29-1 and J usage is TRBJ1-2; tentative D call: TRBD1 (5 bases). The germline V and J ends were trimmed by 7 bases and 2 bases, with 14 bases remaining between them. Germline CDR1 reads SQVTM; CDR2 reads ANQGSEA. The CDR3 loop spans 13 amino acids. Here the CDR3 DNA reads TGCAGCGGCCGTCAGGGCCTAAACTATGGCTACACCTTC. Its protein is CSGRQGLNYGYTF.

The V call is TRBV5-1, the J call TRBJ2-7; perhaps TRBD1 as D (6 bases). CDR1 is SGHRS, CDR2 YFSETQ, per germline. V was trimmed by 0 bases and J by 2 bases, leaving 15 bases between them. The CDR3 has 16 amino acids. This CDR3 reads CASSLEPTGSTYEQYF. CDR3 DNA sequence: TGCGCCAGCAGCTTGGAACCGACAGGATCTACCTACGAGCAGTACTTC.

This clone was recorded once. The chain couples TRBV4-1 to TRBJ1-1; possibly TRBD1 for D (5 bases). Germline V gives CDR1 MGHRA, CDR2 YSYEKL. V lost 4 bases, J lost 2 bases, and 17 bases lay in between. This CDR3 is 16 amino acids long. CDR3 residues: CASSLPVEGVNTEAFF. In nucleotides, the CDR3 is TGCGCCAGCAGCCTCCCAGTGGAAGGGGTCAACACTGAAGCTTTCTTT.

This clone appeared a few times. This chain connects TRBV29-1 to TRBJ2-3, with D unresolved. The CDR3 length is 14 residues. Germline V gene sequence: CDR1 SQVTM, CDR2 ANQGSEA. Trimming took 1 base from V and 0 from J, leaving 8 bases between them. The CDR3 sequence is CSVEGTESTDTQYF. Written as DNA, the CDR3 is TGCAGCGTTGAAGGGACGGAGAGCACAGATACGCAGTATTTT.

The rearrangement uses TRBV7-9 and TRBJ2-1; no clear D gene. The CDR3 is 15 residues long. V was clipped by 1 base and J by 0 bases, with 7 bases between them. Germline V gene lookup returns CDR1 SEHNR and CDR2 FQNEAQ (reference sequence). CDR3 DNA sequence: TGTGCCAGCAGCTTAGTTCCAGACTCCTACAATGAGCAGTTCTTC. Its translation is CASSLVPDSYNEQFF.

The gene calls are TRBV13 and TRBJ1-1, with TRBD1 matching over 9 bases. Germline V gene data show CDR1 as PRHDT and CDR2 as FYEKMQ (reference sequence). Germline trimming cut 5 bases from V and 5 bases from J; bases unmatched to any gene: 9. CDR3 size: 15 residues. CDR3 coding DNA: TGTGCCAGCAGCCCCCCCGGGACAGGGAGTACTGAAGCTTTCTTT. Its protein product is CASSPPGTGSTEAFF.

The rearrangement uses TRBV29-1 and TRBJ1-1; TRBD1 is a possible D gene (6 bases). The CDR3 has 17 amino acids. V was clipped by 4 bases and J by 0 bases, with 21 bases between them. From germline, CDR1 is SQVTM and CDR2 ANQGSEA. The CDR3 DNA follows: TGCAGCGTTGCTATGGGAGGGGGTGTAAAGATGAACACTGAAGCTTTCTTT. This translates into CSVAMGGGVKMNTEAFF.